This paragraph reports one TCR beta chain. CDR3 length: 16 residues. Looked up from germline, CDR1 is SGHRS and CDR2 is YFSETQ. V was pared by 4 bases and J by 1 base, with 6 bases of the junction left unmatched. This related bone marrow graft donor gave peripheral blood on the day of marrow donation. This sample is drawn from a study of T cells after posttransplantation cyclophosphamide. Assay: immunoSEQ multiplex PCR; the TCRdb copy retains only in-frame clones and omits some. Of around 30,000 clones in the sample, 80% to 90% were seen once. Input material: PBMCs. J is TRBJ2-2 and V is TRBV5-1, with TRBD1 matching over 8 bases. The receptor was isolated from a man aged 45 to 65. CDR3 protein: CASSPRTGLNTGELFF. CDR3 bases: TGCGCCAGCAGCCCACGGACAGGGTTGAACACCGGGGAGCTGTTTTTT. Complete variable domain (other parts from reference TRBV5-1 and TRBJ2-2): KAGVTQTPRYLIKTRGQQVTLSCSPISGHRSVSWYQQTPGQGLQFLFEYFSETQRNKGNFPGRFSGRQFSNSRSEMNVSTLELGDSALYLCASSPRTGLNTGELFFGEGSRLTVL.